Below are 30 T cell receptor beta chains sequenced from a single sample in a study of blood T cell repertoires in COVID-19. Some clones are missing from TCRdb's copy, which holds only in-frame ones; the method was immunoSEQ multiplex PCR. The sample has 270,000 or so clones; around nine tenths are singletons. The sequencing input was PBMCs or T cells enriched from blood (not recorded which). Receptor source: a woman younger than 30 who had recovered from COVID-19.

The chain links TRBV30 to TRBJ1-3; D is uncertain. CDR3 size: 11 residues. CDR1 and CDR2 from the germline V gene are GTSNPN and SVGIG (reference sequence). V shed 5 bases and J shed 9 bases, with 11 bases lying between them. CDR3 sequence (DNA): TGTGCCTGGGGGGTCCGGAGCACCATATATTTT. It is translated as CAWGVRSTIYF.

V and J are TRBV29-1 and TRBJ1-1, with D unresolved. CDR1 SQVTM and CDR2 ANQGSEA come from the germline V gene. Trimming took 5 bases from V and 1 from J, leaving 11 bases between them. The CDR3 extends over 13 amino acids. CDR3 sequence reads: CSVMSFRNTEAFF. The CDR3 region has the DNA TGCAGCGTTATGAGCTTTCGGAACACTGAAGCTTTCTTT. Full variable domain (rest looked up from reference TRBV29-1 and TRBJ1-1): SAVISQKPSRDICQRGTSLTIQCQVDSQVTMMFWYRQQPGQSLTLIATANQGSEATYESGFVIDKFPISRPNLTFSTLTVSNMSPEDSSIYLCSVMSFRNTEAFFGQGTRLTVV.

The rearrangement uses TRBV6-2 or TRBV6-3 and TRBJ2-1; the match to TRBD2 covers 10 bases. The length of the CDR3 is 14 residues. With V trimmed by 3 bases and J by 9 bases, 5 bases remained unmatched. Germline V gene sequence: CDR1 MNHEY, CDR2 SVGEGT. The DNA of the CDR3 is TGTGCCAGCAGTTATAGCGGGGGGTTGAGTGAGCAGTTCTTC. The encoded protein is CASSYSGGLSEQFF.

This clone showed up just once. The V and J genes are TRBV3-1 (or the pseudogene TRBV3-2) and TRBJ1-2, with 9 bases aligning to TRBD1. The V gene end was trimmed by 3 bases and the J gene end by 7 bases; junction bases not matched to a gene: 6. Germline loops: CDR1 LGHDT, CDR2 YNNKEL (reference sequence). The CDR3 sequence is 14 residues long. The CDR3 coding sequence is TGTGCCAGCAGCCACGCTGGGGACAGGGCTGGCTACACCTTC. Its protein product is CASSHAGDRAGYTF.

This chain connects TRBV3-1 (or the pseudogene TRBV3-2) to TRBJ2-1; D unclear. Per germline, CDR1 LGHDT and CDR2 YNNKEL (reference sequence). This CDR3 spans 12 amino acids. V was pared by 4 bases and J by 8 bases, with 9 bases between. CDR3 protein: CASSPVPHEQFF. CDR3 bases: TGTGCCAGCAGCCCGGTCCCCCATGAGCAGTTCTTC.

In its sample, this clone was seen a few times. The chain has TRBV10-3 and TRBJ2-7; 9 bases line up with TRBD2. Per germline, CDR1 ENHRY and CDR2 SYGVKD. The trim removed 10 bases at V and 1 base at J, leaving 8 bases unmatched. This CDR3 comprises 14 residues. The CDR3 DNA follows: TGTGCCACACGAACAGGACTAGCGTCCTACGAGCAGTACTTC. This encodes CATRTGLASYEQYF.

This rearrangement joins TRBV6-6 to TRBJ1-5, with 7 bases aligning to TRBD1. The V and J ends lost 2 bases and 7 bases, in that order; junction bases with no gene match: 11. Looked up from germline, CDR1 is MNHNY and CDR2 is SVGAGI (reference sequence). This CDR3 contains 16 residues. The CDR3 sequence: CASSYRFDRVRQPQHF. DNA of the CDR3: TGTGCCAGCAGTTACCGCTTCGACAGGGTTAGGCAGCCCCAGCATTTT.

The chain employs TRBV11-3 and TRBJ2-5, with 10 nucleotides matching TRBD2. The CDR3 totals 16 residues. V trimming: 4 bases; J trimming: 3 bases; junction bases outside the gene matches: 8. Germline V lookup: CDR1 SGHNT, CDR2 YENEEA. CDR3 sequence (DNA): TGTGCCAGCAGCTCCCCCCTAGCGGGAGTTGAAGAGACCCAGTACTTC. Its translation: CASSSPLAGVEETQYF.

The rearrangement uses TRBV7-2 and TRBJ2-7, with 7 bases identical to TRBD2. The V gene end was trimmed by 3 bases and the J gene end by 5 bases; junction bases not matched to a gene: 13. CDR1 is SGHTA and CDR2 is FQGNSA in the germline V gene. The CDR3 length is 16 residues. The CDR3 bases are TGTGCCAGCAGCTTGGCGACGGGGGGTCTTGAGGACGAGCAGTACTTC. Amino acid sequence: CASSLATGGLEDEQYF.

The rearrangement links TRBV6-1 to TRBJ2-3, with 13 positions matching TRBD2. The CDR3 has 16 amino acids. CDR1 is MNHNS and CDR2 is SASEGT in the germline V gene. V lost 3 bases and J lost 2; bases outside the gene matches: 2. Here the CDR3 DNA reads TGTGCCAGCAGTGAGACTAGCGGGGGGCCCACAGATACGCAGTATTTT. Its translation: CASSETSGGPTDTQYF.

This chain joins TRBV16 and TRBJ1-4; 7 bases map to TRBD1. Germline trimming cut 0 bases from V and 4 bases from J; bases unmatched to any gene: 8. The CDR3 consists of 17 residues. From germline, CDR1 is KGHSY and CDR2 FQNENV. The DNA of the CDR3 is TGTGCCAGCAGCCAATCTCTTCGGGGGACAGATAATGAAAAACTGTTTTTT. It translates to CASSQSLRGTDNEKLFF.

The chain is built from TRBV27 and TRBJ2-6; D is undetermined. Trimming removed 7 bases from V and 1 base from J, with 2 bases in between. The V gene's germline CDR1 is MNHEY and CDR2 SMNVEV (reference sequence). CDR3 length equals 12 residues. CDR3 coding DNA: TGTGCCAGCACTTCTGGGGCCAACGTCCTGACTTTC. It codes for CASTSGANVLTF.

In DNA form, the CDR3 reads TGTGCCAGCAGCTTCCCGCCGGGCTATAATTCACCCCTCCACTTT. It encodes CASSFPPGYNSPLHF. This rearrangement joins TRBV7-2 to TRBJ1-6, with no clear D. Germline loops: CDR1 SGHTA, CDR2 FQGNSA. CDR3 length: 15 amino acids. V was trimmed by 3 bases and J by 3 bases, leaving 9 bases between them.

The chain carries TRBV7-9 and TRBJ2-7, with 8 bases matching TRBD1. Germline CDR1 and CDR2: SEHNR and FQNEAQ (reference sequence). This CDR3 contains 15 residues. V lost 4 bases, J lost 4 bases, and 9 bases stayed unmatched. The CDR3 coding sequence is TGTGCCAGCAGCTCAGCAGGGGGCAATCGTTACGAGCAGTACTTC. It is translated as CASSSAGGNRYEQYF.

Only a few counts were recorded for this clone. Other DNA sequences in the same sample also yield this CDR3. The chain uses TRBV25-1 and TRBJ2-3; D is unresolved. This CDR3 region has 14 residues. CDR1 and CDR2 (germline): MGHDK, SYGVNS. The V end lost 0 bases, the J end lost 3 bases, and 7 bases lay between the germline ends. The CDR3 DNA follows: TGTGCCAGCAGTGAATACTCCCTAACAGATACGCAGTATTTT. Translated, it gives CASSEYSLTDTQYF.

The chain combines TRBV3-1 (or the pseudogene TRBV3-2) with TRBJ2-2; D gene uncertain. Germline V gene lookup returns CDR1 LGHDT and CDR2 YNNKEL (reference sequence). V was cut by 0 bases and J by 9 bases, with 5 bases left in between. The CDR3 totals 12 residues. The CDR3 spells CASSQDYRELFF. In DNA, the CDR3 is TGTGCCAGCAGCCAAGATTATCGGGAGCTGTTTTTT.

This clone was seen a single time. The rearrangement joins TRBV11-3 to TRBJ2-7, with D maybe TRBD1 (5 bases). The CDR3 length is 15 residues. The V gene's germline CDR1 is SGHNT and CDR2 YENEEA. The V end was cut by 1 base, the J end by 4 bases, with 14 bases between. The CDR3 coding sequence is TGTGCCAGCAGCTTAGGACAGAGCCTAGTTTACGAGCAGTACTTC. It encodes CASSLGQSLVYEQYF.

This clone turned up a few times. The chain carries TRBV3-1 (or the pseudogene TRBV3-2) and TRBJ1-2; the match to TRBD1 covers 10 bases. Germline lookup yields CDR1 LGHDT and CDR2 YNNKEL (reference sequence). The junction had 15 bases not matched to a gene; V was cut back by 0 bases and J by 8 bases. CDR3 size: 18 residues. The CDR3 DNA reads TGTGCCAGCAGCCAAGAGACGCGTAGAGGACAGGGGGATTCAGGCTACACCTTC. Translating gives CASSQETRRGQGDSGYTF.

The CDR3 DNA is TGCAGCGTAGCCAGAGGGACAGGGTCCGAAAAACTGTTTTTT. Residues: CSVARGTGSEKLFF. The rearrangement links TRBV29-1 to TRBJ1-4, with 9 positions matching TRBD1. V shed 6 bases, J shed 8 bases, and the junction held 10 bases outside the gene matches. The CDR3 loop spans 14 amino acids. Germline values: CDR1 SQVTM, CDR2 ANQGSEA.

CDR3 amino acids: CASSQDRGSALAGGAETQYF. Written as DNA, the CDR3 is TGTGCCAGCAGCCAAGATCGCGGGAGCGCCCTAGCGGGAGGCGCGGAGACCCAGTACTTC. This chain links TRBV3-1 (or the pseudogene TRBV3-2) with TRBJ2-5; TRBD2 aligns across 11 bases. Trimming took 0 bases from V and 5 from J; bases not matched to a gene: 17. The CDR3 runs 20 residues. Germline V gives CDR1 LGHDT, CDR2 YNNKEL (reference sequence).

The J gene is TRBJ2-7, the V gene TRBV19, with 11 bases matching TRBD2. Unmatched junction bases numbered 2, after V lost 1 base and J lost 0 bases. The CDR3 runs 16 residues. Germline V gives CDR1 LNHDA, CDR2 SQIVND (reference sequence). The CDR3 nucleotides are TGTGCCAGTAGTATAGGCGGGACTAGCGGCTCCTACGAGCAGTACTTC. It translates to CASSIGGTSGSYEQYF.

This chain joins TRBV7-9 and TRBJ1-1; D is ambiguous. The CDR3 sequence is 12 residues long. V was cut by 10 bases and J by 1 base, with 10 bases left in between. The germline V gene encodes CDR1 SEHNR and CDR2 FQNEAQ (reference sequence). In DNA, the CDR3 is TGTGCCACCTCACCCGGGAACACTGAAGCTTTCTTT. It codes for CATSPGNTEAFF.

This clone turned up a few times. The CDR3 sequence: CASSYAGTGEEQFF. As DNA, the CDR3 is TGCGCCAGCAGTTATGCCGGGACAGGAGAAGAGCAGTTCTTC. The chain is built from TRBV10-1 and TRBJ2-1; 8 bases map to TRBD1. The V segment lost 5 bases and the J segment 10 bases; nucleotides outside the gene matches: 10. Per germline, CDR1 WNHNN and CDR2 SYGVQD (reference sequence). This CDR3 region has 14 residues.

With respect to this clone: The same CDR3 also results from other DNA sequences found in this sample. V is TRBV18 and J is TRBJ1-1; D not certain. Per the germline V gene, CDR1 is KGHSH and CDR2 is LQKENI. The CDR3 totals 15 residues. The V gene lost 0 bases and the J gene lost 2 bases, with 10 bases spanning the gap. CDR3 DNA sequence: TGTGCCAGCTCACCACCGGCGGGAGCTAACACTGAAGCTTTCTTT. Amino acid sequence: CASSPPAGANTEAFF.

The chain carries TRBV6-5 and TRBJ1-1; D may be TRBD1 (5 bases). This CDR3 spans 14 amino acids. The ends were cut back, 8 bases at V and 2 bases at J, with 15 bases in the middle. The germline gives CDR1 MNHEY, CDR2 SVGAGI. The CDR3 nucleotides are TGTGCCAGCTATAAAGGGGCCCGAAACACTGAAGCTTTCTTT. Its protein product is CASYKGARNTEAFF.

This chain links TRBV2 with TRBJ1-2, with TRBD1 matching over 7 bases. Germline trimming cut 7 bases from V and 10 bases from J; bases unmatched to any gene: 9. This CDR3 has 12 amino acids. Germline CDR1 SNHLY, CDR2 FYNNEI. The CDR3 sequence: CASKRQGPVYTF. The CDR3 DNA reads TGTGCCAGCAAGCGACAGGGACCTGTCTACACCTTC.

V gene TRBV4-1 combines with J gene TRBJ1-2; D not resolved. The CDR3 has 11 residues. V dropped 9 bases and J dropped 2 bases, with 7 bases sitting between them. The germline CDR1 and CDR2 sequences are MGHRA and YSYEKL. The CDR3 DNA reads TGCGCCAGTCTAGACAACTATGGCTACACCTTC. Protein product: CASLDNYGYTF.

The chain carries TRBV5-1 and TRBJ2-7; D possibly corresponds to TRBD2 (5 bases). Germline V gene data show CDR1 as SGHRS and CDR2 as YFSETQ. Trimming removed 0 bases at V and 2 bases at J, with 12 bases between. CDR3 length equals 15 residues. In nucleotides, the CDR3 is TGCGCCAGCAGCTTGGTAAGCGGACCGACCTACGAGCAGTACTTC. Its protein is CASSLVSGPTYEQYF. Using reference TRBV5-1 and TRBJ2-7 for the parts outside the CDR3, the full variable domain is KAGVTQTPRYLIKTRGQQVTLSCSPISGHRSVSWYQQTPGQGLQFLFEYFSETQRNKGNFPGRFSGRQFSNSRSEMNVSTLELGDSALYLCASSLVSGPTYEQYFGPGTRLTVT.

J is TRBJ2-5 and V is TRBV7-2; TRBD2 is a possible D gene (6 bases). This CDR3 spans 14 amino acids. The ends were cut back, 10 bases at V and 3 bases at J, with 18 bases in the middle. The germline CDR1 and CDR2 sequences are SGHTA and FQGNSA. The CDR3 coding sequence is TGTGCCAACACCCGGGCTAGCGTCGAAGAGACCCAGTACTTC. Its protein product is CANTRASVEETQYF.

The chain is built from TRBV7-9 and TRBJ2-1; weak D call: TRBD2 (6 bases). The CDR3 covers 14 residues. The ends were cut back, 3 bases at V and 6 bases at J, with 12 bases in the middle. CDR1 and CDR2 from the germline V gene are SEHNR and FQNEAQ (reference sequence). DNA for the CDR3: TGTGCCAGCAGCTTGGGGGGTTCGGGCAATGAGCAGTTCTTC. Translated, it gives CASSLGGSGNEQFF.